The present entry profiles one T cell receptor (beta chain) with its context. Germline CDR1 reads DFQATT; CDR2 reads SNEGSKA (reference sequence). The CDR3 has 15 residues. Trimming cost V 6 bases and J 2 bases; bases outside gene matches: 5. TCRdb re-derived calls from the RT-PCR reads in MiXCR, one entry per CDR3 protein. The table shows around 150,000 distinct CDR3 sequences, with over 25% occurring only once. The sample belongs to a study of patients and donors after allogeneic stem cell transplantation. The V gene is TRBV20-1, the J gene TRBJ2-1; 12 bases align to TRBD2. The TCR was taken from a human donor who was either an allogeneic HSCT recipient or a stem cell or donor lymphocyte infusion donor (not recorded which). It is not recorded whose cells these are; they may come from a transplant donor. What was sequenced was blood, either unsorted or a sorted T cell fraction (not recorded which). The CDR3 DNA follows: TGCAGTGCCAGGACTAGCGGGACCACCTACAATGAGCAGTTCTTC. Translating it yields CSARTSGTTYNEQFF.